These 6 T cell receptor beta chains share one sample of origin, sequenced in a study of beta chain features in type 1 diabetes. TCRB transcripts that were expressed got sequenced, as all of the isolated RNA had been reverse transcribed. Profiled with immunoSEQ multiplex PCR; TCRdb holds only in-frame clones, not every one. There are about 340,000 clones in the sample; roughly 13% occur only once, and roughly 0.015% lies in the top ten. These receptors have no known antigen. Broader study findings: Type 1 diabetes patients had moderately but significantly shorter TCRB CDR3s in all four CD4+ subsets.

Sequenced: naive CD4+ T cells from blood. The receptors derive from a woman in her late teens or twenties with type 1 diabetes.

This clone came up a few times. This chain joins TRBV30 and TRBJ2-5; D is perhaps TRBD1 (6 bases). Germline V gives CDR1 GTSNPN, CDR2 SVGIG (reference sequence). This CDR3 has 12 residues. Trimming took off 3 bases at V and 4 bases at J, with 9 bases between the two ends. Written as DNA, the CDR3 is TGTGCCTGGAGGGACAGATCAGAGACCCAGTACTTC. This translates into CAWRDRSETQYF.

The chain is built from TRBV30 and TRBJ2-3; possible D gene TRBD2, 5 bases. CDR3 length equals 12 residues. Germline assignment: CDR1 GTSNPN and CDR2 SVGIG (reference sequence). V was clipped by 0 bases and J by 10 bases, with 11 bases between them. CDR3 sequence: CAWSVPASSQYF. The CDR3 DNA sequence: TGTGCCTGGAGTGTACCGGCTAGCTCGCAGTATTTT.

This clone has more than one count but fewer than ten. The chain couples TRBV7-2 to TRBJ2-3; D is perhaps TRBD1 (6 bases). This CDR3 comprises 15 residues. Looked up from germline, CDR1 is SGHTA and CDR2 is FQGNSA. The V end was cut by 0 bases, the J end by 6 bases, with 13 bases between. CDR3: CASSLALTGLDTQYF. The CDR3 nucleotides are TGTGCCAGCAGCTTAGCCTTGACAGGTCTGGATACGCAGTATTTT.

The chain employs TRBV4-2 and TRBJ1-5; the D is unclear. This CDR3 region has 18 residues. The germline V and J ends were trimmed by 1 base and 7 bases, with 23 bases remaining between them. Germline V gives CDR1 LGHNA, CDR2 YNFKEQ. This chain's CDR3 is CASSQVPGRFEIIQPQHF. In DNA form, the CDR3 reads TGTGCCAGCAGCCAAGTCCCTGGTCGGTTCGAAATAATACAGCCCCAGCATTTT.

With regard to this clone: Different DNA sequences within this sample yield the same CDR3. This chain connects TRBV18 to TRBJ2-3; 9 bases match TRBD1. Germline CDR1 reads KGHSH; CDR2 reads LQKENI. There are 15 residues in the CDR3. V lost 3 bases to trimming and J lost 2 bases; unmatched junction nucleotides: 3. CDR3 sequence: CASSPGQGNTDTQYF. In DNA form, the CDR3 reads TGTGCCAGCTCACCGGGACAGGGAAACACAGATACGCAGTATTTT.

The V gene is TRBV30, the J gene TRBJ1-1; TRBD1 aligns across 8 bases. CDR3 size: 18 residues. CDR1 and CDR2 (germline): GTSNPN, SVGIG (reference sequence). V trimming: 4 bases; J trimming: 0 bases; junction bases outside the gene matches: 16. The CDR3 loop is CAWMVARQGTFMNTEAFF. The CDR3 DNA reads TGTGCCTGGATGGTCGCTCGACAGGGGACTTTCATGAACACTGAAGCTTTCTTT. Full variable domain (outside the CDR3, taken from reference TRBV30 and TRBJ1-1): SQTIHQWPATLVQPVGSPLSLECTVEGTSNPNLYWYRQAAGRGLQLLFYSVGIGQISSEVPQNLSASRPQDRQFILSSKKLLLSDSGFYLCAWMVARQGTFMNTEAFFGQGTRLTVV.